Shown below are 17 T cell receptor beta chains from a single sample sequenced in a study of cytomegalovirus exposure and HLA in healthy donors. This PCR relied on a set of 60 Vbeta primers and 13 Jbeta primers. Assay: immunoSEQ multiplex PCR; the TCRdb copy retains only in-frame clones and omits some. This sample has some 200,000 clones; around 83% occur once, and the top ten carry 1.6%. The sample was PBMCs. The receptors originated from a middle-aged man in good health and CMV-seronegative.

This clone was recorded once. V and J are TRBV6-5 and TRBJ1-4; no clear D gene. This CDR3 contains 13 residues. V was shortened by 10 bases and J by 0 bases, with 9 bases between the two germline ends. Per the germline V gene, CDR1 is MNHEY and CDR2 is SVGAGI. As DNA, the CDR3 is TGTGCCATAAACCTAACAACTAATGAAAAACTGTTTTTT. The encoded protein is CAINLTTNEKLFF.

Ten or more counts support this clone. The V call is TRBV5-6, the J call TRBJ2-7, with 15 nucleotides matching TRBD2. The V gene's germline CDR1 is SGHDT and CDR2 YYEEEE. Trimming removed 4 bases from V and 4 bases from J; junction bases left unmatched: 3. The CDR3 contains 15 residues. This CDR3 reads CASSGGLAGGYEQYF. The CDR3 bases are TGTGCCAGCAGCGGGGGACTAGCGGGAGGTTACGAGCAGTACTTC.

The chain couples TRBV6-6 to TRBJ2-3; 8 nucleotides agree with TRBD2. Per the germline V gene, CDR1 is MNHNY and CDR2 is SVGAGI (reference sequence). This CDR3 has 15 residues. V was clipped by 1 base and J by 6 bases; unmatched bases: 6. The CDR3 protein is CASSYFGGAGDTQYF. The CDR3 nucleotides read TGTGCCAGCAGTTACTTCGGGGGGGCCGGGGATACGCAGTATTTT.

The chain combines TRBV28 with TRBJ2-1; D unresolved. Trimming took 5 bases from V and 7 from J, leaving 6 bases between them. Germline V gene data show CDR1 as MDHEN and CDR2 as SYDVKM. This CDR3 has 11 amino acids. CDR3 loop: CASSVMNEQFF. CDR3 nucleotides: TGTGCCAGCAGTGTAATGAATGAGCAGTTCTTC.

The chain couples TRBV7-2 to TRBJ2-7; possible D gene TRBD2, 6 bases. CDR1 SGHTA and CDR2 FQGNSA come from the germline V gene. The CDR3 contains 15 residues. With 6 bases removed from V and 2 bases from J, the gap between germline ends came to 17 bases. The CDR3 nucleotides read TGTGCCAGCAGTACAACCGGGACTGTGACCTACGAGCAGTACTTC. The encoded protein is CASSTTGTVTYEQYF.

The chain links TRBV9 to TRBJ1-2; 7 nucleotides agree with TRBD1. This CDR3 contains 14 residues. Per the germline V gene, CDR1 is SGDLS and CDR2 is YYNGEE. V trimming: 7 bases; J trimming: 2 bases; junction bases outside the gene matches: 8. CDR3 in amino acids: CASPHRGINYGYTF. The CDR3 region has the DNA TGTGCCAGCCCGCACAGGGGAATAAACTATGGCTACACCTTC.

The rearrangement uses TRBV18 and TRBJ1-1; D remains ambiguous. Germline V gene data show CDR1 as KGHSH and CDR2 as LQKENI. The CDR3 is 16 amino acids. Trimming removed 1 base at V and 0 bases at J, with 12 bases between. The CDR3 bases are TGTGCCAGCTCACCACGGGCCCATTTGATGAACACTGAAGCTTTCTTT. Translated, it gives CASSPRAHLMNTEAFF. The full variable domain, rest sourced from reference TRBV18 and TRBJ1-1, is NAGVMQNPRHLVRRRGQEARLRCSPMKGHSHVYWYRQLPEEGLKFMVYLQKENIIDESGMPKERFSAEFPKEGPSILRIQQVVRGDSAAYFCASSPRAHLMNTEAFFGQGTRLTVV.

The chain has TRBV19 and TRBJ2-5, with 8 nucleotides matching TRBD1. Per germline, CDR1 LNHDA and CDR2 SQIVND (reference sequence). V gave up 5 bases and J gave up 4 bases; unmatched junction bases: 6. CDR3 length equals 14 residues. CDR3 nucleotide sequence: TGTGCCAGTAGTTCTGGACAGGGCCCAGAGACCCAGTACTTC. Its protein product is CASSSGQGPETQYF.

This clone was recorded only once. The CDR3 carries no conserved terminal phenylalanine or tryptophan, so it likely arises from a read error. This chain links TRBV7-2 with TRBJ1-2; 8 positions agree with TRBD1. The CDR3 spans 14 residues. Trimming at V came to 8 bases and at J to 3 bases, leaving 8 bases not matched to a gene. Germline CDR1 reads SGHTA; CDR2 reads FQGNSA. CDR3 sequence reads: CASYLQGVDYGYTL. The CDR3 DNA reads as TGTGCCAGCTACCTACAGGGGGTCGACTATGGCTACACCCTC.

This chain links TRBV6-1 with TRBJ2-2; 7 bases match TRBD1. J lost 0 bases, V lost 6 bases, and 4 bases had no gene match. CDR3 length: 15 residues. Germline V CDR1 and CDR2: MNHNS, SASEGT. In DNA form, the CDR3 reads TGTGCCAGCAGGACGGGACAGACGAACACCGGGGAGCTGTTTTTT. Translating gives CASRTGQTNTGELFF.

This clone was detected a few times. The chain links TRBV5-1 to TRBJ2-7; unclear D gene. The CDR3 has 14 amino acids. The V end was cut by 0 bases, the J end by 1 base, with 8 bases between. In germline, CDR1 is SGHRS, CDR2 YFSETQ. The CDR3, as DNA: TGCGCCAGCAGCTTGGTCAGCAGGTCCTACGAGCAGTACTTC. It specifies CASSLVSRSYEQYF.

The V and J genes are TRBV7-3 and TRBJ2-3; D gene unclear. Germline V CDR1 and CDR2: SGHTA, FQGTGA. Trimming stripped 2 bases from V and 4 bases from J, with 10 bases between. The CDR3 contains 14 residues. The CDR3 sequence is CASSLSHSSDTQYF. DNA for the CDR3: TGTGCCAGCAGCTTATCTCACAGCTCAGATACGCAGTATTTT. Based on the CDR3 plus reference TRBV7-3 and TRBJ2-3, the full variable domain is GAGVSQTPSNKVTEKGKYVELRCDPISGHTALYWYRQSLGQGPEFLIYFQGTGAADDSGLPNDRFFAVRPEGSVSTLKIQRTERGDSAVYLCASSLSHSSDTQYFGPGTRLTVL.

The V and J genes are TRBV4-3 and TRBJ2-2, with D perhaps TRBD2 (6 bases). The germline V gene encodes CDR1 LGHNA and CDR2 YSLEER. There are 13 residues in the CDR3. Trimming stripped 0 bases from V and 9 bases from J, with 8 bases between. The CDR3 bases are TGCGCCAGCAGCCAAGATCGGGGGAGGGAGCTGTTTTTT. As protein: CASSQDRGRELFF.

The chain employs TRBV6-1 and TRBJ2-7, with D uncertain. Germline CDR1 reads MNHNS; CDR2 reads SASEGT. There are 14 residues in the CDR3. V was trimmed by 5 bases and J by 5 bases, leaving 16 bases between them. In DNA form, the CDR3 reads TGTGCCAGCAGTCCCCCGCCTCCACGGGACGAGCAGTACTTC. Translated, it gives CASSPPPPRDEQYF.

The rearrangement joins TRBV7-9 to TRBJ2-3; possibly TRBD2 for D (6 bases). The CDR3 sequence is 15 residues long. Germline V CDR1 and CDR2: SEHNR, FQNEAQ (reference sequence). V was clipped by 6 bases and J by 1 base, with 14 bases between them. As DNA, the CDR3 is TGTGCCAGCAGGTCAACTAGCTTGGGCACAGATACGCAGTATTTT. It codes for CASRSTSLGTDTQYF.

V usage is TRBV28 and J usage is TRBJ1-2; maybe TRBD1 (5 bases). The germline V and J ends were trimmed by 6 bases and 8 bases, with 16 bases remaining between them. The length of the CDR3 is 13 residues. Germline V gives CDR1 MDHEN, CDR2 SYDVKM. For the CDR3, the DNA is TGTGCCAGCAGCCAAACTCCGACAGTCGGCTACACCTTC. Encoded protein: CASSQTPTVGYTF.

The CDR3 nucleotides read TGTGCCAGCAGCTCTTGGACAGGGGGCGGTGAGCAGTTCTTC. Residues: CASSSWTGGGEQFF. The chain combines TRBV7-9 with TRBJ2-1, with 11 nucleotides matching TRBD1. V dropped 4 bases and J dropped 9; count of bases not matched to a gene: 5. CDR3 length: 14 amino acids. CDR1 is SEHNR, CDR2 FQNEAQ, per germline (reference sequence).